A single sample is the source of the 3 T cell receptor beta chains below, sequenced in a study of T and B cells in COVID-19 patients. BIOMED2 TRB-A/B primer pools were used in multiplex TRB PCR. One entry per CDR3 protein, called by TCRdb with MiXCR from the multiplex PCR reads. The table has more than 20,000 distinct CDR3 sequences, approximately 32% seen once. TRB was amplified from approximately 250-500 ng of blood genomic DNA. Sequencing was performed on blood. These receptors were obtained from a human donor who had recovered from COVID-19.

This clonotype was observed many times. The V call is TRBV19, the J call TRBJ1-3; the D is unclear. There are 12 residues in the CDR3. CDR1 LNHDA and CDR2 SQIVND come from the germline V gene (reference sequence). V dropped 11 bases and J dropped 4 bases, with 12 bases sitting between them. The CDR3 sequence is CAVSLGGNTIYF. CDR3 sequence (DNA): TGTGCCGTTTCCCTGGGCGGAAACACCATATATTTT.

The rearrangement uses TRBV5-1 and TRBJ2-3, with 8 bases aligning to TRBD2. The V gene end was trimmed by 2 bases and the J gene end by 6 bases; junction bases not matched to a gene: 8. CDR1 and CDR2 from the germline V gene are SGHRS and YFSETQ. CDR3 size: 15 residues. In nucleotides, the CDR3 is TGCGCCAGCAGCTTCGGCGGGGGGCGAGGGGATACGCAGTATTTT. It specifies CASSFGGGRGDTQYF.

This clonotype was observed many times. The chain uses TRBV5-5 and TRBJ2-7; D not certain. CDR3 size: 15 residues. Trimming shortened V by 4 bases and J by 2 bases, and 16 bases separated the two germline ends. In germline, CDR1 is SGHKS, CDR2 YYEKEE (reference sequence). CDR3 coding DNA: TGTGCCAGCAGCGTAGACACCGGGTCGCCCTACGAGCAGTACTTC. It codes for CASSVDTGSPYEQYF.